This T cell receptor (beta chain) was documented in a study of shared clonotypes between healthy human individuals. Only CD45RO-negative cells positively selected for CCR7 counted as naive CD8 cells, so terminally differentiated effector memory CD45RA+ cells were excluded. Profiled with immunoSEQ multiplex PCR; TCRdb holds only in-frame clones, not every one. Of about 2.2 million clones in the sample, more than 85% were seen once. This TCR was recovered from a man aged 18 to 30 in good health. Some clones in this sample may be carry-over from other donors' samples. The sequenced sample was naive CD8+ T cells from PBMCs.

CDR3: CAIKFAVGNSYEQYF. DNA of the CDR3: TGTGCCATCAAGTTTGCGGTCGGAAACTCCTACGAGCAGTACTTC. The chain recombines TRBV10-3 with TRBJ2-7; D call uncertain. Germline values: CDR1 ENHRY, CDR2 SYGVKD. The CDR3 has 15 amino acids. V dropped 7 bases and J dropped 0 bases, with 16 bases sitting between them.